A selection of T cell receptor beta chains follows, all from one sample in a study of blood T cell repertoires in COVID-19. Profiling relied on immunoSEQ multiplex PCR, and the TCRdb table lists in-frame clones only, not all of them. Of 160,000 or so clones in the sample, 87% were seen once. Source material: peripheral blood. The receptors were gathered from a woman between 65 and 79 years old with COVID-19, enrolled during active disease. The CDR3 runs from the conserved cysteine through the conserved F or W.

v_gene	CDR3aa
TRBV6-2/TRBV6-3	CASSFPSGGTQYF
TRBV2	CASRTTSGGHNEQFF
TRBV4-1	CASSSVGDGYTF
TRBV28	CASTPVGTPSYEQYF
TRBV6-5	CASSGPTRGGWGYTF
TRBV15	CATSRDSYAGANEQYF
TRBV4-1	CASSQPRTRGYGYTF
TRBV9	CASSVGLAGSSYNEQFF
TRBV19	CASSTKDRGQETQYF
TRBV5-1	CASSLTGGQPQHF